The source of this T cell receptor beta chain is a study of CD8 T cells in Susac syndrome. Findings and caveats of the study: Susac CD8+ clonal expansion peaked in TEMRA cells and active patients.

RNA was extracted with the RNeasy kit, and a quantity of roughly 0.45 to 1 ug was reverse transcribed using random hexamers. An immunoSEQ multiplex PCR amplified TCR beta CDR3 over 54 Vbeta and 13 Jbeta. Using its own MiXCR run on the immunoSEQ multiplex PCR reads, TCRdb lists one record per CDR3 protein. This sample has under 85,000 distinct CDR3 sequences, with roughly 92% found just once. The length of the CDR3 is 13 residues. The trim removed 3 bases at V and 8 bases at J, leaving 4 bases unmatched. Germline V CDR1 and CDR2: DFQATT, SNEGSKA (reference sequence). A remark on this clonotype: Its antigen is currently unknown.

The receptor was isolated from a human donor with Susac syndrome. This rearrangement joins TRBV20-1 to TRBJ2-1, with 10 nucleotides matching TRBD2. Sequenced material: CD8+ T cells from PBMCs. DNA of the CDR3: TGCAGTGCTAGGCTAGCGGGAGTCTATGAGCAGTTCTTC. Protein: CSARLAGVYEQFF.